The source of this T cell receptor (beta chain) is a study of blood T cell repertoires in COVID-19. For the study at large: Material from acute and convalescent COVID-19 was sourced from the United States, Italy and Spain.

Profiled with immunoSEQ multiplex PCR; TCRdb holds only in-frame clones, not every one. The repertoire holds about 300,000 clones, 87% seen once, with around 2.1% in the top ten. This clone was seen only once. The CDR3 sequence is 14 residues long. V was clipped by 5 bases and J by 1 base, with 11 bases between them. CDR1 is SEHNR, CDR2 FQNEAQ, per germline (reference sequence). This sequence originates from a man younger than 35 with active or convalescent COVID-19. V and J are TRBV7-9 and TRBJ1-1; tentatively, D is TRBD1 (5 bases). Specimen: peripheral blood. This CDR3 reads CASSAQQGNTEAFF. DNA for the CDR3: TGTGCCAGCAGCGCCCAGCAGGGGAACACTGAAGCTTTCTTT.